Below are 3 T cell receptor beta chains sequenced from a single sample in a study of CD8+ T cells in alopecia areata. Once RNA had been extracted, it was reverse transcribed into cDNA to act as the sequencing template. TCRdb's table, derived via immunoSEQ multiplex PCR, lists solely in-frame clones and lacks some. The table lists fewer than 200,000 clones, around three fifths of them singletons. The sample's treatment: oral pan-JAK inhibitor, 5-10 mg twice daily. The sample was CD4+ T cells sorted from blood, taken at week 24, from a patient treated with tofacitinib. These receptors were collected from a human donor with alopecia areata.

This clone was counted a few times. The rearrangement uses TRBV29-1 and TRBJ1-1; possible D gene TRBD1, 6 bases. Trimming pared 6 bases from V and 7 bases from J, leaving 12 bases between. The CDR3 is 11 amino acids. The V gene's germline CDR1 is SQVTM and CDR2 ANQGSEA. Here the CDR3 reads CSVQGQVEAFF. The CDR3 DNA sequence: TGCAGCGTACAGGGTCAGGTTGAAGCTTTCTTT. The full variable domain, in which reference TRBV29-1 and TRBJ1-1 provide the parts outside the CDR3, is SAVISQKPSRDICQRGTSLTIQCQVDSQVTMMFWYRQQPGQSLTLIATANQGSEATYESGFVIDKFPISRPNLTFSTLTVSNMSPEDSSIYLCSVQGQVEAFFGQGTRLTVV.

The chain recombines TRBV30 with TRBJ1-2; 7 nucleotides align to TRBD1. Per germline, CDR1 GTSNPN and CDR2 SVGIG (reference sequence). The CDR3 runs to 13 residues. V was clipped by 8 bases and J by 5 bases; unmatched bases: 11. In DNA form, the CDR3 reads TGTGCCGGAATGACAGGGAGGGGTTATGGCTACACCTTC. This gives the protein CAGMTGRGYGYTF.

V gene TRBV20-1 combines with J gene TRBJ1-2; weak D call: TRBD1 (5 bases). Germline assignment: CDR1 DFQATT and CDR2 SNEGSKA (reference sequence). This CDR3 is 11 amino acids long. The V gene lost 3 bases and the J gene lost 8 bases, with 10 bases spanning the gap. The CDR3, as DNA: TGCAGTGCTAGTCTGGGGCGAGGCTACACCTTC. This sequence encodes CSASLGRGYTF.